Below are 8 T cell receptor beta chains sequenced from a single sample in a study of OX40 agonist ivuxolimab in advanced cancers. Only in-frame clones appear in the TCRdb table, and some are missing; sequencing was by immunoSEQ multiplex PCR. Of roughly 91,000 clones listed, around nine tenths are singletons. The starting material was CD4+ or CD8+ T cells sorted from blood, obtained in a trial of the OX40 agonist ivuxolimab. The receptors were gathered from an adult with an advanced solid tumor such as melanoma, head and neck, liver or kidney cancer.

The chain links TRBV9 to TRBJ1-2; D gene uncertain. From germline, CDR1 is SGDLS and CDR2 YYNGEE. CDR3 length: 14 amino acids. Trimming stripped 1 base from V and 4 bases from J, with 11 bases between. The CDR3 region has the DNA TGTGCCAGCAGCGTACAGAATAGTCTCTATGGCTACACCTTC. Translation: CASSVQNSLYGYTF. The whole variable domain, filled in from reference TRBV9 and TRBJ1-2, reads DSGVTQTPKHLITATGQRVTLRCSPRSGDLSVYWYQQSLDQGLQFLIQYYNGEERAKGNILERFSAQQFPDLHSELNLSSLELGDSALYFCASSVQNSLYGYTFGSGTRLTVV.

The chain recombines TRBV23-1 with TRBJ2-7; D perhaps matches TRBD1 (5 bases). TRBV23-1 is filed as an ORF, its function uncertain. The CDR3 is 17 amino acids. The V gene lost 0 bases and the J gene lost 6 bases, with 21 bases spanning the gap. The CDR3 protein is CASSQSALGQNQSEQYF. The CDR3 DNA sequence: TGCGCCAGCAGTCAATCCGCCCTGGGGCAGAATCAATCCGAGCAGTACTTC.

This chain links TRBV11-2 with TRBJ2-3; 9 bases line up with TRBD2. The V gene end was trimmed by 5 bases and the J gene end by 6 bases; junction bases not matched to a gene: 12. CDR3 length: 16 amino acids. Looked up from germline, CDR1 is SGHAT and CDR2 is FQNNGV. Here the CDR3 reads CASSRTGSGGLDTQYF. CDR3 sequence (DNA): TGTGCCAGCAGCCGGACTGGTAGCGGGGGTTTGGATACGCAGTATTTT.

The chain is built from TRBV11-3 and TRBJ2-1; possibly TRBD1 for D (6 bases). CDR3 length: 16 residues. Germline CDR1 SGHNT, CDR2 YENEEA. V lost 5 bases and J lost 6, with 20 bases in between. CDR3 in DNA: TGTGCCAGCAGCCCGAGACTGGGGGCCTACCTCAATGAGCAGTTCTTC. It is translated as CASSPRLGAYLNEQFF.

The chain links TRBV19 to TRBJ2-2; TRBD1 matches 9 bases. The CDR3 runs 16 residues. In germline, CDR1 is LNHDA, CDR2 SQIVND (reference sequence). The V segment lost 6 bases and the J segment 1 base; nucleotides outside the gene matches: 6. CDR3 region: CASRLEGQGNTGELFF. The CDR3 DNA follows: TGTGCCAGTAGGCTGGAGGGACAGGGGAACACCGGGGAGCTGTTTTTT.

The chain employs TRBV7-2 and TRBJ2-2; TRBD1 matches at 7 bases. CDR1 and CDR2 (germline): SGHTA, FQGNSA. The CDR3 spans 15 residues. V trimming: 5 bases; J trimming: 4 bases; junction bases outside the gene matches: 7. The CDR3 DNA follows: TGTGCCAGCAGCGCCCGACAGGGAACCACCGGGGAGCTGTTTTTT. Residues: CASSARQGTTGELFF. Full variable domain (remainder filled in from reference TRBV7-2 and TRBJ2-2): GAGVSQSPSNKVTEKGKDVELRCDPISGHTALYWYRQSLGQGLEFLIYFQGNSAPDKSGLPSDRFSAERTGGSVSTLTIQRTQQEDSAVYLCASSARQGTTGELFFGEGSRLTVL.

There are a few counts of this clone. V gene TRBV28 combines with J gene TRBJ1-2, with 8 positions matching TRBD1. CDR1 is MDHEN and CDR2 is SYDVKM in the germline V gene. Germline trimming cut 5 bases from V and 7 bases from J; bases unmatched to any gene: 9. The CDR3 loop spans 14 amino acids. The CDR3 is CASSAPGQGGGYTF. The CDR3 nucleotides are TGTGCCAGCAGTGCCCCCGGACAGGGAGGTGGCTACACCTTC.

The chain is built from TRBV9 and TRBJ2-7; D gene unclear. The CDR3 loop spans 14 amino acids. CDR1 SGDLS and CDR2 YYNGEE come from the germline V gene. Trimming took off 0 bases at V and 1 base at J, with 8 bases between the two ends. CDR3 in amino acids: CASSVDLGSYEQYF. CDR3 nucleotide sequence: TGTGCCAGCAGCGTAGATCTGGGGTCCTACGAGCAGTACTTC.